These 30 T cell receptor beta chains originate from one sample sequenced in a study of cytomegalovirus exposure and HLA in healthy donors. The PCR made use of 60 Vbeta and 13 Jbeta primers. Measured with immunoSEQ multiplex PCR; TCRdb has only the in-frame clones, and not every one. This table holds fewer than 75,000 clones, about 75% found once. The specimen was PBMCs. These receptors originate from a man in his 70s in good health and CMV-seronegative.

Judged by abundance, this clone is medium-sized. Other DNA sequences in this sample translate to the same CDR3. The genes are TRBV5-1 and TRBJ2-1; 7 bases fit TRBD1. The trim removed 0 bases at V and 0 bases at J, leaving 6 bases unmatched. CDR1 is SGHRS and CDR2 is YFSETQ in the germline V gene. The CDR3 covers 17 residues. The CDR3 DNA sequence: TGCGCCAGCAGCTTGGACGCGGCAGGGGGCTCCTACAATGAGCAGTTCTTC. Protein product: CASSLDAAGGSYNEQFF.

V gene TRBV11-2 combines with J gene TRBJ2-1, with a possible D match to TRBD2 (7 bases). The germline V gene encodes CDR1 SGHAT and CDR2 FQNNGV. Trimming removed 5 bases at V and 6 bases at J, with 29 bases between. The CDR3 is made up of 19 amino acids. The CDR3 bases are TGTGCCAGCAGCCTTGGGGGGGCAACCAGCGGAGGGGACCTCAATGAGCAGTTCTTC. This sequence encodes CASSLGGATSGGDLNEQFF.

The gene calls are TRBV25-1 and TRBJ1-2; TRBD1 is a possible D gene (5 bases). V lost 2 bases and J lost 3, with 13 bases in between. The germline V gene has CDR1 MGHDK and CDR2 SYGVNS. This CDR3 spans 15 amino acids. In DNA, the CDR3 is TGTGCCAGCAGTGAACATGGCAGGGAAGACTATGGCTACACCTTC. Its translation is CASSEHGREDYGYTF.

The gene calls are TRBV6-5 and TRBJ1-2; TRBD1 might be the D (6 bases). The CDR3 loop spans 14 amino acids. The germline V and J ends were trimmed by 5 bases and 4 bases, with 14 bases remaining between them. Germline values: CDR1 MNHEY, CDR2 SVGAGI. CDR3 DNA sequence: TGTGCCAGCAGTCCCCAGACAGGCCCCTATGGCTACACCTTC. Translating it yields CASSPQTGPYGYTF.

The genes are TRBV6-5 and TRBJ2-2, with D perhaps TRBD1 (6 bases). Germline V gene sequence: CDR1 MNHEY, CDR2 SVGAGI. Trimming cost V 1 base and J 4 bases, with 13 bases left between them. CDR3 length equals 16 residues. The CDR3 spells CASSYWWGPGTGELFF. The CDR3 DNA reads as TGTGCCAGCAGTTACTGGTGGGGGCCGGGCACCGGGGAGCTGTTTTTT.

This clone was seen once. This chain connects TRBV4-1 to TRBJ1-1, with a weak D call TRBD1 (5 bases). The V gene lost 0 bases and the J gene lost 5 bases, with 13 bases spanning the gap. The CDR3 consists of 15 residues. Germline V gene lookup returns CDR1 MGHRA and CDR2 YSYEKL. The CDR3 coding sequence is TGCGCCAGCAGCCAAGAAGCCAGGGAAATGACTGAAGCTTTCTTT. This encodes CASSQEAREMTEAFF.

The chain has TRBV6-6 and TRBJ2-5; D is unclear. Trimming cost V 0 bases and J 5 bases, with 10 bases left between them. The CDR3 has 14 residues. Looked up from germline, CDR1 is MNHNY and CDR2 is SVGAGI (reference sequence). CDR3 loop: CASSYSSSLETQYF. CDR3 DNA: TGTGCCAGCAGTTACTCATCCAGTCTGGAGACCCAGTACTTC.

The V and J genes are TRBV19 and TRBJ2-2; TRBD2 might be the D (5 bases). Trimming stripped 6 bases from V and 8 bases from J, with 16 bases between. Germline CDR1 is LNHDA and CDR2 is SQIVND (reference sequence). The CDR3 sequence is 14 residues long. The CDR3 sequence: CASSAGSSAGELFF. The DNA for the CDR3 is TGTGCCAGTAGCGCGGGCTCCAGTGCAGGGGAGCTGTTTTTT. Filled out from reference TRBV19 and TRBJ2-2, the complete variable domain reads DGGITQSPKYLFRKEGQNVTLSCEQNLNHDAMYWYRQDPGQGLRLIYYSQIVNDFQKGDIAEGYSVSREKKESFPLTVTSAQKNPTAFYLCASSAGSSAGELFFGEGSRLTVL.

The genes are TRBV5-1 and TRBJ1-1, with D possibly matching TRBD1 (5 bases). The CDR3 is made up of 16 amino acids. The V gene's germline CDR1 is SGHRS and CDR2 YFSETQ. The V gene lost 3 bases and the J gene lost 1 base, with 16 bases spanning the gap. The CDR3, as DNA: TGCGCCAGCAGCTCCACAATTTTTCAGGGGAACACTGAAGCTTTCTTT. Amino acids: CASSSTIFQGNTEAFF. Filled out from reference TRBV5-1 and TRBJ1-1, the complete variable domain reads KAGVTQTPRYLIKTRGQQVTLSCSPISGHRSVSWYQQTPGQGLQFLFEYFSETQRNKGNFPGRFSGRQFSNSRSEMNVSTLELGDSALYLCASSSTIFQGNTEAFFGQGTRLTVV.

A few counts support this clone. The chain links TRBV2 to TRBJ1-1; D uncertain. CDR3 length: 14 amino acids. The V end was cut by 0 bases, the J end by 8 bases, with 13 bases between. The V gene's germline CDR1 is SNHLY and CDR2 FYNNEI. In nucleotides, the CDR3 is TGTGCCAGCAGTGAAGCGCTTCAATCTATCGAAGCTTTCTTT. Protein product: CASSEALQSIEAFF.

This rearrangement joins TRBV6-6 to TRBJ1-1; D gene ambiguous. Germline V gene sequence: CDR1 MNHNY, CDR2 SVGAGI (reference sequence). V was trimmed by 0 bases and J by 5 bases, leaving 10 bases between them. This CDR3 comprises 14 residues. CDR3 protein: CASSYSRTGTEAFF. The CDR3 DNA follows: TGTGCCAGCAGTTACTCGCGTACGGGGACTGAAGCTTTCTTT.

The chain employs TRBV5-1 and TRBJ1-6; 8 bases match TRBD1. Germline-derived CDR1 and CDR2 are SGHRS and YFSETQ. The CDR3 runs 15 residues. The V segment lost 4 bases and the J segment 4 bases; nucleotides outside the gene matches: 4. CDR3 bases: TGCGCCAGCAGCAGACAGGGGAATTATAATTCACCCCTCCACTTT. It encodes CASSRQGNYNSPLHF. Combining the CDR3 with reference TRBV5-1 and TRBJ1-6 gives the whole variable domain KAGVTQTPRYLIKTRGQQVTLSCSPISGHRSVSWYQQTPGQGLQFLFEYFSETQRNKGNFPGRFSGRQFSNSRSEMNVSTLELGDSALYLCASSRQGNYNSPLHFGNGTRLTVT.

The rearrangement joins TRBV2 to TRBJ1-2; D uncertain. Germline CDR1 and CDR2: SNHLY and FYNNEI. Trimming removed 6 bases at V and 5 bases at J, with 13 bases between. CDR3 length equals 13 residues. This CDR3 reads CASREGRDYGYTF. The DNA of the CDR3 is TGTGCCAGCAGAGAGGGAAGGGATTATGGCTACACCTTC.

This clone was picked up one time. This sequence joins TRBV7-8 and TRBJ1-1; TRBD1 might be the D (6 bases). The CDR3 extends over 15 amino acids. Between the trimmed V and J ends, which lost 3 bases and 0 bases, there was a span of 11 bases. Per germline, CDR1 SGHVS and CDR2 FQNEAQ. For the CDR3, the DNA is TGTGCCAGCAGCTTTACAGGGACCATGAACACTGAAGCTTTCTTT. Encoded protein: CASSFTGTMNTEAFF.

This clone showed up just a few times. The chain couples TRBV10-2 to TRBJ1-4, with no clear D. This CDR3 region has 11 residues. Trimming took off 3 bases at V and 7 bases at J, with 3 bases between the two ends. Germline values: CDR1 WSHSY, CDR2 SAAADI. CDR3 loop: CASSDFEKLFF. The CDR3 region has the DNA TGCGCCAGCAGTGACTTTGAAAAACTGTTTTTT.

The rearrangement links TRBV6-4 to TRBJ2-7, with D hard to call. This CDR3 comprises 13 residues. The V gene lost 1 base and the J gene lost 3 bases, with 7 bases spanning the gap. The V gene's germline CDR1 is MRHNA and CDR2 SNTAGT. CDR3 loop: CASSDFPDYEQYF. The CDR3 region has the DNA TGTGCCAGCAGTGACTTTCCAGACTACGAGCAGTACTTC.

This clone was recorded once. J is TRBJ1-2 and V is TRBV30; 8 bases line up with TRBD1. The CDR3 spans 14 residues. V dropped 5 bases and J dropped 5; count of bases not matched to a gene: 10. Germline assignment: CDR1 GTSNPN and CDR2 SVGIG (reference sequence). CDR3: CAWSFQGAWYGYTF. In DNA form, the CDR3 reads TGTGCCTGGTCGTTTCAGGGGGCGTGGTATGGCTACACCTTC.

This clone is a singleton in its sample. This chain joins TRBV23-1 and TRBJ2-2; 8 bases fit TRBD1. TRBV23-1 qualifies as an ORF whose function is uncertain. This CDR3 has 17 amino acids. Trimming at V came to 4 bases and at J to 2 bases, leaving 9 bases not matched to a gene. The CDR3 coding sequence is TGCGCCAGCAGTCCTTGTCCGCAGGGGGCCAACACCGGGGAGCTGTTTTTT. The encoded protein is CASSPCPQGANTGELFF.

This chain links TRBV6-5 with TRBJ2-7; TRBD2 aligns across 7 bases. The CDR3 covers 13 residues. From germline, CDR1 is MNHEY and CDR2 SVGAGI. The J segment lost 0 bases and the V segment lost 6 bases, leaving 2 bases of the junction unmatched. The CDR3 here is CASRTSDSYEQYF. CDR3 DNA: TGTGCCAGCAGAACTAGCGACTCCTACGAGCAGTACTTC.

The CDR3 protein is CASSRTGEYGYTF. The CDR3 DNA sequence: TGTGCCAGCAGCCGGACAGGCGAATATGGCTACACCTTC. V gene TRBV11-2 combines with J gene TRBJ1-2, with 7 bases fitting TRBD1. CDR1 and CDR2 from the germline V gene are SGHAT and FQNNGV. The CDR3 has 13 residues. The V segment lost 5 bases and the J segment 5 bases; nucleotides outside the gene matches: 5.

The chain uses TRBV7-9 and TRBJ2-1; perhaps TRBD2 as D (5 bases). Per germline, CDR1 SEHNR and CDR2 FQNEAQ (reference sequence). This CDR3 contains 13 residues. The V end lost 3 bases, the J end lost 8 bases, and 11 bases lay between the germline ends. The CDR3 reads CASSFTRTDEQFF. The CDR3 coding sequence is TGTGCCAGCAGCTTCACTAGGACCGATGAGCAGTTCTTC.

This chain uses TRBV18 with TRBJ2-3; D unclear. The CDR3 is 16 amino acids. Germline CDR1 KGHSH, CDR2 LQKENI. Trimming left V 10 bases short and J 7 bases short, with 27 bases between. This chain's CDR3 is CATSLGHQIAPNTQYF. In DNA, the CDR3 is TGTGCCACCTCGCTGGGCCACCAAATTGCCCCCAATACGCAGTATTTT.

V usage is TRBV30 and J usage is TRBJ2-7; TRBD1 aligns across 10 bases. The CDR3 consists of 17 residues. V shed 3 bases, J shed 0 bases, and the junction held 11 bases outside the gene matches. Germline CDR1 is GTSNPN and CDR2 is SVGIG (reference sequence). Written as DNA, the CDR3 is TGTGCCTGGAGAGCCTATGGGACAGGGGTACGCTCCTACGAGCAGTACTTC. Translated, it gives CAWRAYGTGVRSYEQYF.

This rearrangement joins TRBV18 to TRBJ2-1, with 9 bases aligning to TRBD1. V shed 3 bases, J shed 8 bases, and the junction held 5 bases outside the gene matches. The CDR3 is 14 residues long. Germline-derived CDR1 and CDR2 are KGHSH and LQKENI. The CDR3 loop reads CASSPGTGGDEQFF. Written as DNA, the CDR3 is TGTGCCAGCTCACCCGGAACAGGGGGCGATGAGCAGTTCTTC.

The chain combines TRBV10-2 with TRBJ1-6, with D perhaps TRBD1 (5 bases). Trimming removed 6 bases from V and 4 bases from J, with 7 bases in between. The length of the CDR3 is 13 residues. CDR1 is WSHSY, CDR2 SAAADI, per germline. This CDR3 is CASRGGYNSPLHF. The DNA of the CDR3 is TGCGCCAGCAGGGGGGGGTATAATTCACCCCTCCACTTT.

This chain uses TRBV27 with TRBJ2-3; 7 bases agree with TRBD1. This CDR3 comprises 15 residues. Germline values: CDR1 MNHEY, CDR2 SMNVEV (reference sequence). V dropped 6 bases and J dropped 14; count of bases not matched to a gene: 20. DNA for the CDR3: TGTGCCAGCAGATCCCTCGGGACAGCCTCCCGCAGCAGGTATTTT. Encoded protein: CASRSLGTASRSRYF.

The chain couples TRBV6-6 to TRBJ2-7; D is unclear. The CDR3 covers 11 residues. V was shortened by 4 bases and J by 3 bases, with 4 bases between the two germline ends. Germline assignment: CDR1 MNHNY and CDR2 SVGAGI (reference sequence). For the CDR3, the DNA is TGTGCCAGCAGTTCAAACTACGAGCAGTACTTC. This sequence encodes CASSSNYEQYF.

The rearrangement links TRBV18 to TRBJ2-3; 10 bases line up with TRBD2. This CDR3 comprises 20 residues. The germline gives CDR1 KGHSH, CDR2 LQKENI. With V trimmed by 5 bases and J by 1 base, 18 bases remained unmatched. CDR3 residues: CASSSSYQSGRAVGTDTQYF. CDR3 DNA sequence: TGTGCCAGCTCATCATCATACCAGAGCGGGAGGGCCGTTGGCACAGATACGCAGTATTTT.

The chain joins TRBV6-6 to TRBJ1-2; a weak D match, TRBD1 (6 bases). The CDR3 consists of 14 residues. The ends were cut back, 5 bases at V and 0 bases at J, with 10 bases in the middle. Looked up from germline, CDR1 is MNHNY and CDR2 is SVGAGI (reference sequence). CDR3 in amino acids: CASSRTVSNYGYTF. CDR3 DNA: TGTGCCAGCAGTCGGACAGTTTCTAACTATGGCTACACCTTC.

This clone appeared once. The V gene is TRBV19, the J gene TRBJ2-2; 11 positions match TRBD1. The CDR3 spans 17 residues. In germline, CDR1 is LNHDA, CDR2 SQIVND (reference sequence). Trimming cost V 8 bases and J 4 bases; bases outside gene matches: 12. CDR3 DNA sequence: TGTGCCAGTGAACTATTTTCCGGGACAGGGGGCACCGGGGAGCTGTTTTTT. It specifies CASELFSGTGGTGELFF.